What follows describes a single TCR beta chain. The data stem from a study of blood T cell repertoires in COVID-19. Turning to the study itself: The United States, Italy and Spain supplied acute and convalescent COVID-19 samples. T cells, B-cell-depleted T cells, or PBMCs supplied cDNA or gDNA.

Germline V CDR1 and CDR2: LGHDT, YNNKEL (reference sequence). V lost 4 bases and J 2 bases, leaving 8 bases between the germline ends. This CDR3 is 13 amino acids long. Study processing details: Quantification of nucleated cells was approximated via reference gene primer amplification. Only in-frame clones appear in the TCRdb table, and some are missing; sequencing was by immunoSEQ multiplex PCR. Clonal size and the V and J genes are those of that table, whereas D and trimming came from the DNA. The sample consists of roughly 14,000 clones, around 88% of them appearing once. Sequencing was carried out using peripheral blood. The J gene is TRBJ1-1, the V gene TRBV3-1 (or the pseudogene TRBV3-2); no definite D call. This TCR derives from a human donor with active COVID-19. The donor label of this sample is uncertain. The DNA of the CDR3 is TGTGCCAGCAGCCCTCCCTATAACACTGAAGCTTTCTTT. Translating gives CASSPPYNTEAFF.